What follows are 17 T cell receptor beta chains derived from one specimen sequenced in a study of blood T cell repertoires in COVID-19. The protocol was immunoSEQ multiplex PCR, while the TCRdb copy is restricted to in-frame clones and leaves out a portion. The data contain more than 45,000 clones, 70% to 90% of them singletons. Sample: peripheral blood. The receptors were sampled from a human donor in a cohort sampled during active COVID-19.

The rearrangement uses TRBV30 and TRBJ2-7; the match to TRBD1 covers 9 bases. Germline-derived CDR1 and CDR2 are GTSNPN and SVGIG (reference sequence). CDR3 size: 14 residues. V gave up 4 bases and J gave up 5 bases; unmatched junction bases: 9. This CDR3 is CAWTPGQGSNEQYF. DNA of the CDR3: TGTGCCTGGACCCCGGGACAGGGATCCAACGAGCAGTACTTC.

The genes are TRBV4-2 and TRBJ2-5, with 9 bases aligning to TRBD1. CDR3 length: 16 amino acids. Germline V gene data show CDR1 as LGHNA and CDR2 as YNFKEQ. V was clipped by 1 base and J by 2 bases; unmatched bases: 5. CDR3 loop: CASSQGTGDSQETQYF. The DNA for the CDR3 is TGTGCCAGCAGCCAAGGGACAGGGGACTCTCAAGAGACCCAGTACTTC.

DNA for the CDR3: TGCAGCGTTGAAGACAGGAACACTGAAGCTTTCTTT. Amino acid sequence: CSVEDRNTEAFF. The rearrangement links TRBV29-1 to TRBJ1-1, with D unclear. The CDR3 has 12 residues. Germline lookup yields CDR1 SQVTM and CDR2 ANQGSEA. V was clipped by 0 bases and J by 1 base, with 3 bases between them. Full variable domain (missing parts from reference TRBV29-1 and TRBJ1-1): SAVISQKPSRDICQRGTSLTIQCQVDSQVTMMFWYRQQPGQSLTLIATANQGSEATYESGFVIDKFPISRPNLTFSTLTVSNMSPEDSSIYLCSVEDRNTEAFFGQGTRLTVV.

The chain recombines TRBV19 with TRBJ2-3; D may be TRBD1 (5 bases). The CDR3 totals 14 residues. The V end lost 3 bases, the J end lost 7 bases, and 14 bases lay between the germline ends. Germline loops: CDR1 LNHDA, CDR2 SQIVND (reference sequence). This CDR3 is CASSIQGNENTQYF. CDR3 nucleotides: TGTGCCAGTAGTATCCAGGGAAATGAAAATACGCAGTATTTT.

The chain uses TRBV14 and TRBJ2-1; TRBD1 matches at 9 bases. V shed 3 bases and J 1 base; nucleotides not matched to a gene: 4. Germline CDR1 is SGHDN and CDR2 is FVKESK. This CDR3 is 16 amino acids long. CDR3 sequence reads: CASSQTGGTSYNEQFF. The CDR3 nucleotides read TGTGCCAGCAGCCAGACAGGGGGAACTTCCTACAATGAGCAGTTCTTC.

The rearrangement uses TRBV7-2 and TRBJ2-3, with a possible D match to TRBD1 (5 bases). Germline V gene sequence: CDR1 SGHTA, CDR2 FQGNSA. This CDR3 region has 14 residues. Trimming left V 4 bases short and J 0 bases short, with 8 bases between. DNA of the CDR3: TGTGCCAGCAGCTCTCAGGGCAGCACAGATACGCAGTATTTT. Translated, it gives CASSSQGSTDTQYF.

The CDR3 DNA follows: TGCGCCATCTCAGGGCCAGAGAACACTGAAGCTTTCTTT. This sequence encodes CAISGPENTEAFF. V and J are TRBV5-1 and TRBJ1-1; perhaps TRBD1 as D (5 bases). Trimming took off 9 bases at V and 1 base at J, with 13 bases between the two ends. The CDR3 runs 13 residues. Germline V gene lookup returns CDR1 SGHRS and CDR2 YFSETQ.

V is TRBV28 and J is TRBJ1-5, with D hard to call. V lost 10 bases, J lost 2 bases, and 12 bases lay in between. The germline V gene encodes CDR1 MDHEN and CDR2 SYDVKM. The CDR3 has 13 amino acids. Here the CDR3 DNA reads TGTGCCACCTCCGGAGGGCGCAATCAGCCCCAGCATTTT. Amino acids: CATSGGRNQPQHF. Combining the CDR3 with reference TRBV28 and TRBJ1-5 gives the whole variable domain DVKVTQSSRYLVKRTGEKVFLECVQDMDHENMFWYRQDPGLGLRLIYFSYDVKMKEKGDIPEGYSVSREKKERFSLILESASTNQTSMYLCATSGGRNQPQHFGDGTRLSIL.

V and J are TRBV28 and TRBJ2-2; D is possibly TRBD2 (6 bases). V was trimmed by 10 bases and J by 3 bases, leaving 21 bases between them. CDR1 MDHEN and CDR2 SYDVKM come from the germline V gene. The CDR3 is made up of 16 amino acids. For the CDR3, the DNA is TGTGCCACCCAGTCACGACTACGGGGGTACACCGGGGAGCTGTTTTTT. Amino acid sequence: CATQSRLRGYTGELFF.

CDR3: CASSLDPSAGGRNEQFF. The CDR3, as DNA: TGTGCCAGCAGCTTAGATCCCTCTGCGGGGGGGCGGAATGAGCAGTTCTTC. The V gene is TRBV11-2, the J gene TRBJ2-1, with 9 bases aligning to TRBD2. From germline, CDR1 is SGHAT and CDR2 FQNNGV. The V gene end was trimmed by 0 bases and the J gene end by 7 bases; junction bases not matched to a gene: 10. This CDR3 is built from 17 residues. Complete variable domain (other parts from reference TRBV11-2 and TRBJ2-1): EAGVAQSPRYKIIEKRQSVAFWCNPISGHATLYWYQQILGQGPKLLIQFQNNGVVDDSQLPKDRFSAERLKGVDSTLKIQPAKLEDSAVYLCASSLDPSAGGRNEQFFGPGTRLTVL.

The chain links TRBV27 to TRBJ2-7; a weak D match, TRBD1 (6 bases). Germline CDR1 reads MNHEY; CDR2 reads SMNVEV (reference sequence). This CDR3 is 14 amino acids long. V gave up 5 bases and J gave up 4 bases, with 15 bases separating them. CDR3 residues: CASSPDSTLYEQYF. CDR3 bases: TGTGCCAGCAGTCCGGACAGCACCCTTTACGAGCAGTACTTC.

This sequence joins TRBV28 and TRBJ1-5; 8 bases are a match to TRBD1. With 6 bases clipped from V and 6 bases from J, the junction kept 13 bases outside the gene matches. CDR3 length equals 16 residues. CDR1 is MDHEN, CDR2 SYDVKM, per germline. This CDR3 is CASRTSSGGDGQPQHF. The CDR3 coding sequence is TGTGCCAGCAGGACTTCCTCAGGGGGCGACGGTCAGCCCCAGCATTTT.

The chain carries TRBV4-1 and TRBJ2-5; TRBD2 agrees at 10 bases. The CDR3 runs 14 residues. V dropped 5 bases and J dropped 2; count of bases not matched to a gene: 2. CDR1 and CDR2 from the germline V gene are MGHRA and YSYEKL. Here the CDR3 DNA reads TGCGCCAGCAGCGTAGCGGGAGGTCAAGAGACCCAGTACTTC. This translates into CASSVAGGQETQYF.

In this sample, this clone turned up once. The chain employs TRBV11-2 and TRBJ2-2, with D perhaps TRBD2 (5 bases). Germline V gene data show CDR1 as SGHAT and CDR2 as FQNNGV. V was pared by 7 bases and J by 5 bases, with 11 bases between. CDR3 length: 13 residues. CDR3 in DNA: TGTGCCAGCAACGGGATTGGGACCGGGGAGCTGTTTTTT. Translation: CASNGIGTGELFF.

The chain is built from TRBV5-1 and TRBJ1-1, with D possibly TRBD1 on 5 matching bases. CDR1 is SGHRS and CDR2 is YFSETQ in the germline V gene. The CDR3 totals 15 residues. Trimming shortened V by 4 bases and J by 4 bases, and 17 bases separated the two germline ends. The CDR3 protein is CASSTPRGEGTEAFF. As DNA, the CDR3 is TGCGCCAGCAGCACCCCCCGGGGGGAGGGCACTGAAGCTTTCTTT.

The chain employs TRBV21-1 and TRBJ2-7; TRBD1 was called by the table and not checked on the DNA. TRBV21-1 is a recognized pseudogene. This CDR3 region has 17 residues. CDR3 sequence reads: CASSKANEGVGPYEQYF. As DNA, the CDR3 is TGTGCCAGCAGCAAAGCCAACGAAGGGGTCGGACCCTACGAGCAGTACTTC.

The genes are TRBV28 and TRBJ1-4; D remains unclear. This CDR3 region has 12 residues. Trimming took off 7 bases at V and 0 bases at J, with 3 bases between the two ends. Germline lookup yields CDR1 MDHEN and CDR2 SYDVKM. Written as DNA, the CDR3 is TGTGCCAGCACCGCAACTAATGAAAAACTGTTTTTT. Its protein is CASTATNEKLFF.